Following are 8 T cell receptor beta chains from one sample sequenced in a study of T cell repertoires in cytomegalovirus infection (dated by TCRdb to between 2019 and 2020). TCRdb records Illumina HiSeq 1500 as the sequencer. TCRdb ran its own pipeline on the public reads, namely fastp trimming at Q25 and MiXCR clone calling, and kept in-frame beta chains. Every distinct CDR3 protein forms one entry, paired with its most common genes and DNA. The sample contains hundreds of thousands of distinct CDR3 sequences, 15% to 20% of them found a single time. Jointly, the top ten make up more than 10% of the sample. The sequenced sample was PBMCs. These receptors all come from a human donor in good health (CMV status not recorded). Some clones in this sample may be carry-over from other donors' samples.

A note on this clonotype: This sequence may be a read error, since a much larger clone differs from it by one base. V gene TRBV7-9 combines with J gene TRBJ2-7; 7 bases line up with TRBD1. CDR3 length: 13 residues. CDR1 and CDR2 (germline): SEHNR, FQNEAQ (reference sequence). CDR3 nucleotide sequence: TGTGCCAGCCAGACAGGGAGCTCCTACGAGCAGAACTTC. Encoded protein: CASQTGSSYEQNF.

This clonotype was detected many times. This chain uses TRBV7-9 with TRBJ2-1; D is undetermined. Trimming shortened V by 2 bases and J by 6 bases, and 14 bases separated the two germline ends. This CDR3 spans 15 amino acids. Looked up from germline, CDR1 is SEHNR and CDR2 is FQNEAQ (reference sequence). The CDR3 region is CASSLYQPVGNEQFF. Here the CDR3 DNA reads TGTGCCAGCAGCTTATACCAACCGGTGGGCAATGAGCAGTTCTTC. The full variable domain, completed using reference TRBV7-9 and TRBJ2-1, is DTGVSQNPRHKITKRGQNVTFRCDPISEHNRLYWYRQTLGQGPEFLTYFQNEAQLEKSRLLSDRFSAERPKGSFSTLEIQRTEQGDSAMYLCASSLYQPVGNEQFFGPGTRLTVL.

This clonotype showed up just a few times. This rearrangement joins TRBV28 to TRBJ1-1; the D gene is possibly TRBD1 (5 bases). The V and J ends lost 5 bases and 4 bases respectively, with 17 bases between them. The CDR3 covers 15 residues. CDR1 is MDHEN, CDR2 SYDVKM, per germline. This chain's CDR3 is CASSGGAGFTTEAFF. The CDR3 DNA reads TGTGCCAGCAGTGGGGGTGCAGGGTTCACCACTGAAGCTTTCTTT.

Only a few counts were recorded for this clonotype. The CDR3 DNA sequence: TGTGCCAGCAGCTTAGACGGGGCGAACACTGAAGCTTTCTTT. It is translated as CASSLDGANTEAFF. The rearrangement links TRBV7-9 to TRBJ1-1; D may be TRBD1 (5 bases). Germline CDR1 and CDR2: SEHNR and FQNEAQ (reference sequence). The CDR3 consists of 14 residues. V dropped 1 base and J dropped 1 base, with 7 bases sitting between them. The whole variable domain, remainder taken from reference TRBV7-9 and TRBJ1-1, is DTGVSQNPRHKITKRGQNVTFRCDPISEHNRLYWYRQTLGQGPEFLTYFQNEAQLEKSRLLSDRFSAERPKGSFSTLEIQRTEQGDSAMYLCASSLDGANTEAFFGQGTRLTVV.

This clonotype was seen ten or more times. This chain uses TRBV6-1 with TRBJ2-3; a weak D match, TRBD2 (7 bases). The germline V gene has CDR1 MNHNS and CDR2 SASEGT. The CDR3 runs to 15 residues. Trimming removed 5 bases at V and 4 bases at J, with 16 bases between. CDR3 nucleotide sequence: TGTGCCAGCAGTCTGGGGGGGGCCGGCGCAGATACGCAGTATTTT. Translated: CASSLGGAGADTQYF.

The chain recombines TRBV7-9 with TRBJ1-5; D is possibly TRBD1 (5 bases). The length of the CDR3 is 16 residues. V was pared by 1 base and J by 7 bases, with 17 bases between. Germline V gene sequence: CDR1 SEHNR, CDR2 FQNEAQ (reference sequence). For the CDR3, the DNA is TGTGCCAGCAGCTTAGTCTTTGGGGGAATCGACCAGCCCCAGCATTTT. Translating gives CASSLVFGGIDQPQHF. Combining the CDR3 with reference TRBV7-9 and TRBJ1-5 gives the whole variable domain DTGVSQNPRHKITKRGQNVTFRCDPISEHNRLYWYRQTLGQGPEFLTYFQNEAQLEKSRLLSDRFSAERPKGSFSTLEIQRTEQGDSAMYLCASSLVFGGIDQPQHFGDGTRLSIL.

The sample holds many counts of this clonotype. This chain connects TRBV7-2 to TRBJ1-2; D ambiguous. The CDR3 runs to 14 residues. Germline V CDR1 and CDR2: SGHTA, FQGNSA. V gave up 2 bases and J gave up 4 bases, with 11 bases separating them. The CDR3 sequence: CASSLNGRSYGYTF. The CDR3, as DNA: TGTGCCAGCAGCTTAAATGGGCGGTCCTATGGCTACACCTTC.

This clonotype was found a few times. The chain links TRBV9 to TRBJ2-6; possible D gene TRBD2, 5 bases. CDR3 length: 15 residues. Germline CDR1 and CDR2: SGDLS and YYNGEE. With 3 bases removed from V and 0 bases from J, the gap between germline ends came to 7 bases. The chain's CDR3 is CASSAGSSGANVLTF. For the CDR3, the DNA is TGTGCCAGCAGCGCGGGATCCTCTGGGGCCAACGTCCTGACTTTC.